These 18 T cell receptor beta chains were all obtained from the same sample, sequenced in a study of cytomegalovirus exposure and HLA in healthy donors. PCR used 60 Vbeta primers and 13 Jbeta primers. Generated by immunoSEQ multiplex PCR, the TCRdb table keeps only in-frame clones and is missing some. Counted here are about 140,000 clones, more than 75% occurring once; the ten biggest clones make up 2.4%. Sequencing input: PBMCs. The receptor source for this set is a man between 50 and 59 years old in good health and CMV-seronegative.

This chain links TRBV4-2 with TRBJ1-4; D gene ambiguous. Per germline, CDR1 LGHNA and CDR2 YNFKEQ. The V end was cut by 1 base, the J end by 10 bases, with 4 bases between. The CDR3 sequence is 11 residues long. The CDR3 loop reads CASSQGVKLFF. CDR3 in DNA: TGTGCCAGCAGCCAAGGCGTAAAACTGTTTTTT.

The chain has TRBV5-1 and TRBJ2-3, with 7 bases that match TRBD2. With 4 bases clipped from V and 4 bases from J, the junction kept 3 bases outside the gene matches. Germline lookup yields CDR1 SGHRS and CDR2 YFSETQ. CDR3 length equals 13 residues. The CDR3: CASSPGGADTQYF. CDR3 in DNA: TGCGCCAGCAGCCCGGGGGGTGCAGATACGCAGTATTTT.

This chain connects TRBV7-2 to TRBJ1-1; 7 bases are shared with TRBD1. The V gene's germline CDR1 is SGHTA and CDR2 FQGNSA. This CDR3 is built from 14 residues. Trimming removed 3 bases from V and 5 bases from J; junction bases left unmatched: 6. The CDR3 DNA sequence: TGTGCCAGCAGCTTCCTGACAGGGACGACTGAAGCTTTCTTT. Translated: CASSFLTGTTEAFF.

The chain has TRBV19 and TRBJ1-1; 9 nucleotides match TRBD1. Germline CDR1 is LNHDA and CDR2 is SQIVND (reference sequence). The CDR3 loop spans 12 amino acids. The V and J ends lost 6 bases and 11 bases, in that order; junction bases with no gene match: 7. CDR3 nucleotide sequence: TGTGCCAGTAGGCGAGACAGGGGGGGGGCTTTCTTT. This gives the protein CASRRDRGGAFF.

This chain uses TRBV19 with TRBJ2-5, with TRBD2 identical over 13 bases. CDR3 size: 20 residues. Looked up from germline, CDR1 is LNHDA and CDR2 is SQIVND (reference sequence). The J segment lost 9 bases and the V segment lost 3 bases, leaving 22 bases of the junction unmatched. CDR3 protein: CASSMSGSRLAGGYKGAQYF. Here the CDR3 DNA reads TGTGCCAGTAGTATGAGCGGTTCGCGACTAGCGGGGGGTTACAAGGGGGCCCAGTACTTC.

V and J are TRBV11-3 and TRBJ2-6, with unresolved D. The germline CDR1 and CDR2 sequences are SGHNT and YENEEA. This CDR3 is built from 15 residues. V lost 0 bases, J lost 5 bases, and 8 bases lay in between. The CDR3 sequence: CASSLDGLRANVLTF. Here the CDR3 DNA reads TGTGCCAGCAGCTTAGATGGGCTTCGGGCCAACGTCCTGACTTTC.

This clone appeared once. This chain connects TRBV30 to TRBJ1-5; D call uncertain. In germline, CDR1 is GTSNPN, CDR2 SVGIG (reference sequence). The CDR3 contains 14 residues. V was cut by 0 bases and J by 8 bases, with 14 bases left in between. The CDR3 nucleotides are TGTGCCTGGAGTGTAAACCTAGGCTCGGAGCCCCAGCATTTT. It yields the protein CAWSVNLGSEPQHF.

V is TRBV28 and J is TRBJ2-7; TRBD2 matches at 7 bases. This CDR3 comprises 15 residues. After removal of 2 bases from V and 5 bases from J, the junction contained 9 bases not matched to a gene. In germline, CDR1 is MDHEN, CDR2 SYDVKM. As DNA, the CDR3 is TGTGCCAGCAGTTTAACCCACGTTCGGGAGGACGAGCAGTACTTC. This encodes CASSLTHVREDEQYF.

This clone was seen only a few times. This chain connects TRBV27 to TRBJ2-1; no clear D gene. Germline loops: CDR1 MNHEY, CDR2 SMNVEV (reference sequence). V was cut by 2 bases and J by 4 bases, with 12 bases left in between. The CDR3 spans 15 residues. CDR3 DNA sequence: TGTGCCAGCAGTTTAAGACAACAGCCATACAATGAGCAGTTCTTC. Translation: CASSLRQQPYNEQFF.

The rearrangement links TRBV7-3 to TRBJ2-7; TRBD2 might be the D (5 bases). Germline loops: CDR1 SGHTA, CDR2 FQGTGA. This CDR3 contains 14 residues. V was shortened by 4 bases and J by 0 bases, with 10 bases between the two germline ends. Here the CDR3 DNA reads TGTGCCAGCAGCTCCGGCGGGCGCTCCTACGAGCAGTACTTC. This sequence encodes CASSSGGRSYEQYF.

This clone was picked up one time. The chain joins TRBV4-2 to TRBJ2-5; 7 bases line up with TRBD1. The germline V gene has CDR1 LGHNA and CDR2 YNFKEQ. J was trimmed by 4 bases and V by 0 bases; bases with no gene match: 5. The CDR3 length is 15 residues. CDR3 coding DNA: TGTGCCAGCAGCCAAGATTTGGACAGGCCAGAGACCCAGTACTTC. This encodes CASSQDLDRPETQYF.

This clone was counted between two and nine times. J is TRBJ1-5 and V is TRBV2; D gene ambiguous. This CDR3 is 12 amino acids long. Trimming pared 6 bases from V and 6 bases from J, leaving 9 bases between. Germline assignment: CDR1 SNHLY and CDR2 FYNNEI. CDR3 sequence reads: CASRAFTQPQHF. Here the CDR3 DNA reads TGTGCCAGCAGGGCCTTTACTCAGCCCCAGCATTTT.

The chain uses TRBV5-8 and TRBJ1-1; D call uncertain. Trimming left V 0 bases short and J 1 base short, with 10 bases between. This CDR3 has 15 amino acids. Germline V gene sequence: CDR1 SGHTS, CDR2 YDEGEE. CDR3 DNA: TGTGCCAGCAGCTTGGGTAGCCTCGGGAACACTGAAGCTTTCTTT. Protein: CASSLGSLGNTEAFF.

The V gene is TRBV5-5, the J gene TRBJ2-5; 8 positions match TRBD1. V trimming: 0 bases; J trimming: 5 bases; junction bases outside the gene matches: 6. The germline V gene has CDR1 SGHKS and CDR2 YYEKEE (reference sequence). The CDR3 extends over 15 amino acids. The CDR3 bases are TGTGCCAGCAGCTTGGGCAGGGGGCGCAGTGAGACCCAGTACTTC. Amino acids: CASSLGRGRSETQYF. The whole variable domain, filled in from reference TRBV5-5 and TRBJ2-5, reads DAGVTQSPTHLIKTRGQQVTLRCSPISGHKSVSWYQQVLGQGPQFIFQYYEKEERGRGNFPDRFSARQFPNYSSELNVNALLLGDSALYLCASSLGRGRSETQYFGPGTRLLVL.

The chain combines TRBV19 with TRBJ2-3; D gene unclear. Per germline, CDR1 LNHDA and CDR2 SQIVND (reference sequence). The germline V and J ends were trimmed by 6 bases and 1 base, with 17 bases remaining between them. The CDR3 has 16 amino acids. This CDR3 is CASSPDSAPRTDTQYF. The CDR3 nucleotides read TGTGCCAGTAGCCCCGACTCAGCCCCCCGCACAGATACGCAGTATTTT.

V usage is TRBV14 and J usage is TRBJ2-7, with D tentatively TRBD1 (6 bases). Germline V gives CDR1 SGHDN, CDR2 FVKESK. V lost 1 base and J 4 bases, leaving 14 bases between the germline ends. CDR3 length: 15 amino acids. Here the CDR3 reads CASSQGVGQPYEQYF. DNA for the CDR3: TGTGCCAGCAGCCAAGGAGTAGGACAGCCATACGAGCAGTACTTC.

The chain couples TRBV5-1 to TRBJ1-1; D is unclear. Trimming removed 0 bases from V and 7 bases from J, with 10 bases in between. CDR3 length: 13 amino acids. Germline lookup yields CDR1 SGHRS and CDR2 YFSETQ. CDR3 DNA: TGCGCCAGCAGCTTGGCCGGGGATGGTGAAGCTTTCTTT. Protein product: CASSLAGDGEAFF. Full variable domain (remainder filled in from reference TRBV5-1 and TRBJ1-1): KAGVTQTPRYLIKTRGQQVTLSCSPISGHRSVSWYQQTPGQGLQFLFEYFSETQRNKGNFPGRFSGRQFSNSRSEMNVSTLELGDSALYLCASSLAGDGEAFFGQGTRLTVV.

This clone showed up just a few times. The genes are TRBV7-2 and TRBJ2-1; possibly TRBD2 for D (5 bases). Germline V CDR1 and CDR2: SGHTA, FQGNSA. The V end was cut by 2 bases, the J end by 5 bases, with 16 bases between. This CDR3 spans 16 amino acids. CDR3 nucleotide sequence: TGTGCCAGCAGCTTACTTTGGACTCTTAAAGACAATGAGCAGTTCTTC. This sequence encodes CASSLLWTLKDNEQFF. The entire variable domain, with the rest obtained from reference TRBV7-2 and TRBJ2-1, is as follows: GAGVSQSPSNKVTEKGKDVELRCDPISGHTALYWYRQSLGQGLEFLIYFQGNSAPDKSGLPSDRFSAERTGGSVSTLTIQRTQQEDSAVYLCASSLLWTLKDNEQFFGPGTRLTVL.